This TCR beta chain emerged from a study of T cells of healthy individuals. This clonotype has a count of ten or more. MiXCR, run by TCRdb on the 5' RACE reads, gives a single entry per CDR3 protein. This table holds around 80,000 distinct CDR3 sequences, roughly 5% found once. This CDR3 contains 15 residues. The V gene's germline CDR1 is KGHSH and CDR2 LQKENI. V dropped 6 bases and J dropped 1 base, with 15 bases sitting between them. This rearrangement joins TRBV18 to TRBJ2-5; no clear D gene. The receptor was derived from a female donor in good health. The DNA for the CDR3 is TGTGCCAGCTCTTCACCGAACGGGCGCCAAGAGACCCAGTACTTC. It translates to CASSSPNGRQETQYF.